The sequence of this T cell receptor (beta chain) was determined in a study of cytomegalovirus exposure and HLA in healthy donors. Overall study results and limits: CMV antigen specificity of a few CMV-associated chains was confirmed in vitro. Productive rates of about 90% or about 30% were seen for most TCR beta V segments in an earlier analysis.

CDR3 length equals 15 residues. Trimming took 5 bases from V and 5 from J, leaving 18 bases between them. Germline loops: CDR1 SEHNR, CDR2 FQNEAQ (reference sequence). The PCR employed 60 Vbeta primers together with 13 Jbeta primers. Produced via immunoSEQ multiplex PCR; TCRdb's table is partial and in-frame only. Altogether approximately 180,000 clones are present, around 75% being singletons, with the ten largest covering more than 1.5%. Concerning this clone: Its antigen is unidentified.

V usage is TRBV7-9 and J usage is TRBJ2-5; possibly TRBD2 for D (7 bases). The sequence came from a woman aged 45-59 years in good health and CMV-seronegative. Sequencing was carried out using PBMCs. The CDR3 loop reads CASSLGGNRAETQYF. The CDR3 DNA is TGTGCCAGCAGCCTCGGGGGGAACAGGGCGGAGACCCAGTACTTC.